The TCR beta chain under discussion was sequenced for a study of siplizumab effects on memory and regulatory T cells. Comments on this clone: Its antigen is not identified.

General study points: Naive T cell populations appeared to exhibit greater diversity than memory cells and appeared to be major alloresponse contributors. In siplizumab cultures, the suppressive function of proliferating Tregs remained unconfirmed. Fewer alloreactive sequences mapped to unstimulated CD4+ memory cells under siplizumab.

Profiling relied on immunoSEQ multiplex PCR, and the TCRdb table lists in-frame clones only, not all of them. The sample contains about 26,000 clones, roughly 88% of which appear only once. V lost 2 bases and J 6 bases, leaving 11 bases between the germline ends. The CDR3 contains 14 residues. Germline V lookup: CDR1 SGHNT, CDR2 YYREEE (reference sequence). The TCR comes from a human donor in good health. J is TRBJ1-4 and V is TRBV5-4; tentatively, D is TRBD1 (5 bases). The source material was memory CD4+ T cells sorted from blood. The CDR3 reads CASSFLGVDEKLFF. CDR3 DNA sequence: TGTGCCAGCAGCTTTTTAGGGGTCGATGAAAAACTGTTTTTT.